These 13 T cell receptor delta chains share one sample of origin, sequenced in a study of gamma-delta chains in newborns, infants, children. TCRdb re-called clones from the reads via CATT. The repertoire holds under 3,500 delta-chain clones, with around 56% as singletons. The sequenced material came from blood. These receptors all stem from a child who received the measles vaccine.

A note on this clone: A much larger clone differs by one base, so this may be a read error. At the DNA level, this CDR3 is encoded by other sequences in the same sample as well. This chain uses TRDV2 with TRDJ3, with D possibly matching TRDD3 (6 bases). The germline V gene encodes CDR1 GEAIGNYY and CDR2 EKD. The CDR3 consists of 17 residues. Here the CDR3 reads CACVGIQSSWDTRQMFF. Here the CDR3 DNA reads TGCGCCTGTGTGGGGATCCAAAGCTCCTGGGACACCCGACAGATGTTTTTC.

Points on this clone: Possible read error: a much larger clone is one base away. The chain carries TRDV2 and TRDJ1, with TRDD3 matching 13 bases. Germline-derived CDR1 and CDR2 are GEAIGNYY and EKD. The CDR3 has 17 amino acids. The CDR3: CACDTVITGGYAGKPIF. CDR3 sequence (DNA): TGTGCCTGTGACACCGTCATTACTGGGGGATACGCGGGTAAACCCATCTTT.

This clone is medium-sized by share. Other nucleotide sequences from this sample produce the same CDR3. This chain uses TRDV2 with TRDJ1; 8 bases fit TRDD3. CDR1 is GEAIGNYY, CDR2 EKD, per germline. After removal of 2 bases from V and 0 bases from J, the junction contained 19 bases not matched to a gene. This CDR3 has 20 amino acids. The CDR3 protein is CACDIVASWLGDPYTDKLIF. The CDR3 DNA follows: TGTGCCTGTGACATTGTGGCTTCATGGCTGGGGGACCCGTACACCGATAAACTCATCTTT.

Details on this clone: A much larger clone differs from this one at a single base, so this may be a read error. The chain recombines TRAV29/DV5 with TRDJ3, with 9 bases matching TRDD2. This CDR3 is 22 amino acids long. Germline V gives CDR1 NSMFDY, CDR2 ISSIKDK. The CDR3 nucleotides read TGTGCAGCAAGAGACCTTCCTACGACTGGGGATAGAAGATCCTGGGACACCCGAAAGATGTTTTTC. Amino acids: CAARDLPTTGDRRSWDTRKMFF.

As regards this clone: This may come from a read error, since a much larger clone is one base off. The rearrangement joins TRDV2 to TRDJ2; 7 nucleotides match TRDD3. Trimming at V came to 0 bases and at J to 1 base, leaving 13 bases not matched to a gene. Germline-derived CDR1 and CDR2 are GEAIGNYY and EKD. The CDR3 is made up of 19 amino acids. CDR3 DNA: TGTGCCTGTGACACCGTCGGGAGGGGGATCGGAGGTTTGACAGCACAACTCTTCTTT. This encodes CACDTVGRGIGGLTAQLFF.

To note about this clone: A much larger clone differs from this one at a single base, so this may be a read error. This rearrangement joins TRDV1 to TRDJ1, with 9 bases matching TRDD3. Per germline, CDR1 TSWWSYY and CDR2 QGS. CDR3 length equals 17 residues. Unmatched junction bases numbered 16, after V lost 4 bases and J lost 7 bases. As DNA, the CDR3 is TGTGCTCTTGGGGCAGGTTTTCACTGGGGGACCTCCGGTAAACTCATCTTT. This sequence encodes CALGAGFHWGTSGKLIF.

A word on this clone: The junction does not match germline at one end; this may be a read error. The chain has TRDV2 and TRDJ1; the match to TRDD3 covers 10 bases. CDR1 is GEAIGNYY and CDR2 is EKD in the germline V gene. This CDR3 has 19 amino acids. CDR3 nucleotides: TGTGCCTGTGACAAGGCCCCTCTGGGTGGGGGATACAGGATCGATGAACTCATCTTT. Residues: CACDKAPLGGGYRIDELIF.

Remarks on this clone: A read error is possible here, since a much larger clone lies one base away. The CDR3 loop is CACDTVGDRTWDTRQVFF. The CDR3 DNA follows: TGTGCCTGTGACACCGTGGGGGATCGGACCTGGGACACCCGACAGGTGTTTTTC. The chain joins TRDV2 to TRDJ3; 8 bases are shared with TRDD3. This CDR3 comprises 18 residues. The germline V gene has CDR1 GEAIGNYY and CDR2 EKD.

On this clone itself: A much larger clone differs from this one at a single base, so this may be a read error. The V and J genes are TRDV2 and TRDJ1; 10 bases are shared with TRDD3. The CDR3 contains 18 residues. Germline CDR1 is GEAIGNYY and CDR2 is EKD. CDR3 sequence (DNA): TGTGCCTGTGACACCTTGAGGGGGATACGCGCAAGCACCGATAAACCCATCTTT. Translating gives CACDTLRGIRASTDKPIF.

This clone was seen only a few times. The chain combines TRDV1 with TRDJ1, with D possibly being TRDD3 (10 bases). The V gene's germline CDR1 is TSWWSYY and CDR2 QGS. Trimming took off 0 bases at V and 6 bases at J, with 32 bases between the two ends. The CDR3 extends over 21 amino acids. CDR3 loop: CALGELDLPTPWGIGFYKLIF. DNA of the CDR3: TGTGCTCTTGGGGAACTCGACCTTCCTACCCCCTGGGGGATAGGGTTTTATAAACTCATCTTT.

By share, this clone counts as large (0.1 to 1%). Other nucleotide sequences in the sample specify the same CDR3. The chain combines TRDV2 with TRDJ3, with 11 bases lining up with TRDD3. The CDR3 totals 19 residues. The germline gives CDR1 GEAIGNYY, CDR2 EKD. Trimming took 0 bases from V and 0 from J; bases not matched to a gene: 3. The CDR3 nucleotides are TGTGCCTGTGACACCACTGGGGGATATAGCTCCTGGGACACCCGACAGATGTTTTTC. Amino acids: CACDTTGGYSSWDTRQMFF.

Details on this clone: This may be a read error: a much more frequent sequence differs by one nucleotide. The J gene is TRDJ3, the V gene TRDV2, with 11 bases fitting TRDD3. Germline V gene sequence: CDR1 GEAIGNYY, CDR2 EKD. This CDR3 comprises 19 residues. The CDR3 DNA reads TGTGCCTGTGACACCTACTGGGGGATAAGCTCCTGGGAAACCCGACAGATGTTTTTC. Translation gives CACDTYWGISSWETRQMFF.

In regard to this clone: Since a much larger clone is just one base distant, this may be a read error. This chain links TRDV1 with TRDJ1, with D perhaps matching TRDD3 (5 bases). The J call may be wrong; the DNA end is better matched by TRDJ2. The CDR3 extends over 20 amino acids. The germline CDR1 and CDR2 sequences are TSWWSYY and QGS. The CDR3 here is CALGEPVRSLHGIRTDKLFF. The CDR3 DNA sequence: TGTGCTCTTGGGGAACCCGTCCGTAGTCTACACGGTATACGCACCGATAAACTCTTCTTT.